This T cell receptor (beta chain) was sequenced in a study of blood T cell repertoires in COVID-19. Study-wide background: PBMCs, B-cell-depleted T cells, or T cells provided the cDNA or gDNA that made up the material.

The V end lost 8 bases, the J end lost 9 bases, and 21 bases lay between the germline ends. Germline V gives CDR1 LGHDT, CDR2 YNNKEL (reference sequence). The CDR3 has 14 residues. In the source study's methods: Reference gene primers were amplified, and this amplification served to estimate nucleated cell counts. Profiled with immunoSEQ multiplex PCR; TCRdb holds only in-frame clones, not every one. V and J calls and clone size are those listed in that table; D and trimming were worked out from the DNA. The repertoire holds some 350,000 clones, with 65% to 85% as singletons. Material for sequencing was peripheral blood. J is TRBJ2-3 and V is TRBV3-1 (or the pseudogene TRBV3-2), with a possible D match to TRBD1 (6 bases). The receptor was isolated from a man aged 25 to 45 with active or convalescent COVID-19. CDR3: CASGRRDPRGTQYF. CDR3 bases: TGTGCCAGCGGTCGCCGGGACCCCAGGGGCACGCAGTATTTT.